A selection of T cell receptor beta chains follows, all from one sample in a study of identical twins. TCRdb independently ran MiXCR on the 5' RACE reads; one entry per CDR3 protein. The repertoire holds under 300,000 distinct CDR3 sequences, with around 15% as singletons. Sequencing used memory (CD45RO+) T cells sorted from blood. Receptors originate from a woman between 18 and 29 years old in good health. Each CDR3 is given with its conserved first and last residue. D genes are given only for firm matches. Expanded clones get a size class; other rows say once, few or many, or leave the size out.

J gene | D gene | clone size | V gene | CDR3 protein | CDR3 DNA
TRBJ2-3 | TRBD2 | many | TRBV20-1 | CSANLPAGPTDTQYF | TGCAGTGCTAATCTCCCAGCGGGACCCACAGATACGCAGTATTTT
TRBJ2-7 | TRBD1 | many | TRBV10-3 | CAISSGTGGYEQYF | TGTGCCATCAGTTCCGGGACAGGGGGCTACGAGCAGTACTTC
TRBJ2-1 | TRBD1 | many | TRBV5-1 | CASSLGTGGSASSYNEQFF | TGCGCCAGCAGCTTGGGGACAGGGGGATCGGCCAGCTCCTACAATGAGCAGTTCTTC
TRBJ1-1 | . | many | TRBV29-1 | CSVTRNTEAFF | TGCAGCGTGACCAGGAACACTGAAGCTTTCTTT
TRBJ2-2 | . | . | TRBV29-1 | CSVEQGRAGELFF | TGCAGCGTTGAACAGGGAAGGGCCGGGGAGCTGTTTTTT
TRBJ2-1 | TRBD2 | once | TRBV12-3/TRBV12-4 | CASIHLAGEYEQFF | TGTGCCAGCATCCATCTAGCGGGAGAATATGAGCAGTTCTTC
TRBJ2-6 | TRBD1 | few | TRBV28 | CASSTTGDGANVLTF | TGTGCCAGCAGCACGACAGGGGACGGGGCCAACGTCCTGACTTTC
TRBJ2-7 | TRBD1 | . | TRBV12-3/TRBV12-4 | CASARTGGVSYEQYF | TGTGCCAGCGCTCGGACAGGGGGCGTCTCCTACGAGCAGTACTTC
TRBJ1-2 | . | few | TRBV18 | CASSPLQGYGYTF | TGTGCCAGCTCTCCCTTACAGGGCTATGGCTACACCTTC
TRBJ2-1 | . | . | TRBV5-1 | CASSVSESEQFF | TGCGCCAGCAGCGTTAGTGAGAGTGAGCAGTTCTTC
TRBJ2-2 | TRBD1 | few | TRBV5-8 | CASSRNRGYIPGELFF | TGTGCCAGCAGCCGAAACAGGGGATACATCCCCGGGGAGCTGTTTTTT
TRBJ2-7 | TRBD2 | few | TRBV7-9 | CASSFSGSNEQYF | TGTGCCAGCAGCTTTAGCGGGAGCAACGAGCAGTACTTC
TRBJ2-3 | . | few | TRBV20-1 | CSARQLNTDTQYF | TGCAGTGCTAGACAGTTAAACACAGATACGCAGTATTTT
TRBJ2-1 | . | many | TRBV4-2 | CASSQAPNSYNEQFF | TGTGCCAGCAGCCAAGCCCCTAACTCCTACAATGAGCAGTTCTTC
TRBJ1-2 | . | . | TRBV20-1 | CSAMESRGSRGYTF | TGCAGTGCGATGGAGAGTCGGGGTTCGAGAGGCTACACCTTC
TRBJ2-3 | . | . | TRBV7-9 | CASSLGDAGPGTDTQYF | TGTGCCAGCAGCTTAGGAGACGCGGGGCCCGGCACAGATACGCAGTATTTT
TRBJ2-3 | . | . | TRBV6-5 | CASSYGRGRPDTQYF | TGTGCCAGCAGTTACGGGCGTGGCCGCCCAGATACGCAGTATTTT
TRBJ2-7 | . | few | TRBV21-1 | CASISLDSGYEQYF | TGTGCCAGCATCTCTCTGGACAGTGGATACGAGCAGTACTTC
TRBJ2-2 | TRBD2 | few | TRBV12-3/TRBV12-4 | CASSLGGGHTGELFF | TGTGCCAGCAGTTTAGGGGGGGGTCACACCGGGGAGCTGTTTTTT
TRBJ2-7 | TRBD1 | . | TRBV7-6 | CASSPGTGTLSEQYF | TGTGCCAGCAGCCCCGGGACAGGGACTTTATCCGAGCAGTACTTC
TRBJ2-7 | . | many | TRBV5-1 | CASSLSATYEQYF | TGCGCCAGCAGCTTGAGTGCCACGTACGAGCAGTACTTC
TRBJ2-1 | TRBD2 | few | TRBV24-1 | CATSDSRASGEEQFF | TGTGCCACCAGTGATTCGAGAGCTAGCGGGGAAGAGCAGTTCTTC
TRBJ2-1 | . | . | TRBV6-5 | CASSYGGIVNEQFF | TGTGCCAGCAGCTACGGGGGTATTGTCAATGAGCAGTTCTTC
TRBJ2-2 | . | few | TRBV5-5 | CASSLGRARGTGELFF | TGTGCCAGCAGCTTGGGGCGGGCCCGAGGCACCGGGGAGCTGTTTTTT
TRBJ2-5 | TRBD2 | few | TRBV12-3/TRBV12-4 | CASSLRRGVRTAQYF | TGTGCCAGCAGTTTGAGGCGGGGGGTCCGTACGGCTCAGTACTTC
TRBJ1-2 | . | . | TRBV2 | CASSVWRTRDTF | TGTGCCAGCAGTGTCTGGCGGACAAGGGACACCTTC
TRBJ2-7 | . | . | TRBV5-1 | CASSLKVRDEQYF | TGCGCCAGCAGCTTGAAGGTACGCGACGAGCAGTACTTC
TRBJ2-2 | . | few | TRBV27 | CASSLKGRTGELFF | TGTGCCAGCAGTTTAAAGGGCCGCACCGGGGAGCTGTTTTTT
TRBJ1-2 | TRBD1 | few | TRBV5-1 | CASSWDRGLYGYTF | TGCGCCAGCAGCTGGGACAGGGGGCTCTATGGCTACACCTTC
TRBJ2-3 | TRBD2 | many | TRBV6-2/TRBV6-3 | CASSLGLADTDTQYF | TGTGCCAGCAGCCTCGGACTAGCGGACACAGATACGCAGTATTTT
TRBJ1-3 | . | many | TRBV9 | CASSVATGNTIYF | TGTGCCAGCAGCGTAGCTACTGGAAACACCATATATTTT
TRBJ2-1 | TRBD1 | few | TRBV5-8 | CASSSYNRGDEQFF | TGTGCCAGCAGCTCATACAACAGGGGCGATGAGCAGTTCTTC
TRBJ2-5 | . | . | TRBV5-6 | CASSLVGEYQETQYF | TGTGCCAGCAGCTTGGTGGGGGAGTACCAAGAGACCCAGTACTTC
TRBJ1-6 | TRBD1 | many | TRBV3-1 | CASSSGQVASSPLHF | TGTGCCAGCAGCTCGGGACAGGTAGCGAGTTCACCCCTCCACTTT
TRBJ2-2 | . | many | TRBV28 | CASSLGLARTGELFF | TGTGCCAGCAGTTTGGGGCTAGCGAGGACCGGGGAGCTGTTTTTT
TRBJ1-1 | . | . | TRBV7-8 | CASSFMSPNAEAFF | TGTGCCAGCAGCTTCATGTCGCCGAACGCTGAAGCTTTCTTT
TRBJ2-3 | . | . | TRBV11-2 | CASSLEFGQSTDTQYF | TGTGCCAGCAGCTTAGAATTCGGACAAAGCACAGATACGCAGTATTTT
TRBJ2-1 | TRBD2 | . | TRBV20-1 | CSATSGRSYNEQFF | TGCAGTGCTACTAGCGGGCGCTCCTACAATGAGCAGTTCTTC
TRBJ2-1 | TRBD1 | few | TRBV7-8 | CASSPRLGTGGLDEQFF | TGTGCCAGCAGCCCGAGACTCGGGACAGGGGGCCTCGATGAGCAGTTCTTC
TRBJ2-3 | TRBD2 | . | TRBV5-1 | CATSTSGYTDTQYF | TGCGCCACCTCGACTAGCGGGTACACAGATACGCAGTATTTT